This T cell receptor beta chain emerged from a study of sequential checkpoint blockade in melanoma. Study-level information: First-line arms were nivolumab then ipilimumab, or the reverse, randomized 1:1.

Noted treatment: randomized to nivolumab then ipilimumab (arm A) or the reverse (arm B). DNA-damaging chemotherapy had not been given to any patient beforehand. From thawed PBMCs, live CD3+CD8+ cells negative for CD19 and CD56 were sorted. The data were produced by immunoSEQ multiplex PCR, yet TCRdb's version contains in-frame clones alone and is incomplete. The table lists approximately 12,000 clones, roughly 79% of them singletons. This clone was recorded once. Trimming stripped 6 bases from V and 4 bases from J, with 16 bases between. The CDR3 is 15 residues long. Germline CDR1 reads LNHDA; CDR2 reads SQIVND (reference sequence).

This receptor was taken from a human donor with melanoma. V gene TRBV19 combines with J gene TRBJ1-5; perhaps TRBD1 as D (6 bases). Here the sequenced sample was CD8+ T cells sorted from blood (inferred from file names), taken from a patient given nivolumab and ipilimumab in sequence. DNA for the CDR3: TGTGCCAGTAGACCAACTGGGGGGGCTAATCAGCCCCAGCATTTT. It translates to CASRPTGGANQPQHF.